This TCR beta chain is from a study of monozygotic twins with cystic fibrosis (dated by TCRdb to the early 2020s). About the investigation overall: Barcoded libraries were made from 3 to 3.5 micrograms of fragmented DNA using roughly 14 PCR cycles. Data for three of the twin pairs had been reported earlier in a different context. The cohort comprised ten female and six male twin pairs aged about 2.0 to 40 years, median 9.1 years, mostly children and adolescents. The study compared TCR beta repertoires within and between 16 monozygotic twin pairs with cystic fibrosis to assess genetic influence on V and J gene usage. On the day of blood sampling, twins were ranked among 1,060 cohort participants for weight-for-height and for FEVPerc (FEV1 disease centile).

The twin pairs came from the European Cystic Fibrosis Twin and Sibling Study Cohort, a cohort that recruited patients from some 150 CF clinics across 14 European countries. Zygosity and CFTR genotype were verified in-house, and zygosity was tested by multiplex PCR of nine short tandem repeat loci. Peripheral blood was sampled from each twin, and clinical parameters were recorded on the day of blood sampling. Phenol/chloroform extraction was used to isolate genomic DNA from peripheral blood cells, and the DNA was then kept in TE buffer at 4 degrees C. Following the manufacturer's instructions, the researchers used the immunoSEQ immune profiling system to amplify TCR beta CDR3 regions via multiplex PCR. Sequencing was performed on an Illumina NextSeq system. For the original study's pipeline: The immunoSEQ Analyzer platform handled processing of the sequence data, and clonality was calculated by taking the square root of Simpson's index of productive rearrangements. Similarity in V and J usage was quantified by Jensen-Shannon distance, and CDR3 generation probabilities were calculated with OLGA. The immuneACCESS database (August 2020) and VDJdb (December 2020) were searched for shared CDR3 sequences. This immuneACCESS table, as held by TCRdb, lists in-frame sequences with V and J called but not all clones. Of the missing ones, under half trace to an unresolved V gene in checked studies; the others have no known cause. The DNA was the basis for D and trimming; V, J and clone size are from that table. This sample lists about 36,000 clones; approximately 90% were detected once. Clones ranked in the top ten supply about 0.2% of the sample.

What the work shows at the level of the full study, not this receptor alone: V gene usage was most similar to the co-twin in 13 of 16 pairs, and J usage was most similar to the co-twin in 8 of 16 pairs, which suggests genetic constraints. The cohort was small, and the number of shared CDR3s showed no association with age, concordance or disease severity. Nucleotide-identical clonotype sharing was significantly higher within monozygotic CF twin pairs than between unrelated CF individuals (P = 0.000026, Mann-Whitney). Simpson clonality was generally low (median 0.0095), which suggests a naive-dominated repertoire, and clonality was higher in the most severely affected patients.

About this clone itself: Its cognate antigen has yet to be identified. Base qualities are not at hand, and no much larger clone is one base apart.

From the cysteine through the phenylalanine, the CDR3 covers 14 amino acids. Only the CDR3 DNA stays, 42 bases, in frame from base 1. CDR1 is given as MNHEY and CDR2 as SVGAGI, both from the germline V gene. V trim: 1 base; J trim: 3 bases; unmatched bases: 0. The TCR originated in a boy younger than 10 with cystic fibrosis. The sequencing sample was made of blood. The chain is encoded by TRBV6-5 joined to TRBJ1-1, with 9 bases matching TRBD1. The DNA sequence is given as TGTGCCAGCAGTTACTGGACAGGGGACACTGAAGCTTTCTTT. Its amino acids are CASSYWTGDTEAFF.